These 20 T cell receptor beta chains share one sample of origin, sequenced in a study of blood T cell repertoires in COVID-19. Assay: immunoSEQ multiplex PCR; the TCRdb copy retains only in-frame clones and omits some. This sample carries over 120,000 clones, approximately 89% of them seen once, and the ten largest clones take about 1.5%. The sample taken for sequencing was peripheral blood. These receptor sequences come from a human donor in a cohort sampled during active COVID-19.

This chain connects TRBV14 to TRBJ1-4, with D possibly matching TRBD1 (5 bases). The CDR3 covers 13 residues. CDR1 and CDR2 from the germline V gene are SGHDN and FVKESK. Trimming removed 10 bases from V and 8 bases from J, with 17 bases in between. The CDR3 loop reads CATSAGLWEKLFF. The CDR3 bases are TGTGCCACCTCAGCGGGACTTTGGGAAAAACTGTTTTTT.

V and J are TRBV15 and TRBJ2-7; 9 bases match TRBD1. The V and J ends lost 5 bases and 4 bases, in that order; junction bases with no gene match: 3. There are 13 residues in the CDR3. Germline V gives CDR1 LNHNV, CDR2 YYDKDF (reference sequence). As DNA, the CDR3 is TGTGCCACCAGCGTACAGGGGGCGTACGAGCAGTACTTC. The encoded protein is CATSVQGAYEQYF.

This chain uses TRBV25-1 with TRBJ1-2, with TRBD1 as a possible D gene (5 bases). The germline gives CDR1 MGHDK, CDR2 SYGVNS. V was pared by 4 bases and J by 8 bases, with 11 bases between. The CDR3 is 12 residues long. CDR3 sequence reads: CASSGGGEGYTF. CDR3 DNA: TGTGCCAGCAGTGGAGGAGGGGAGGGCTACACCTTC.

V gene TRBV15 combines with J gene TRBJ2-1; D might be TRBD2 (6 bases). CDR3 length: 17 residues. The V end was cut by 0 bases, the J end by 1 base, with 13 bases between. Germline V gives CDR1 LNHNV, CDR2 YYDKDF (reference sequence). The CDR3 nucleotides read TGTGCCACCAGCAGAGACGGGGGAGCCAGTTCCTACAATGAGCAGTTCTTC. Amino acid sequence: CATSRDGGASSYNEQFF.

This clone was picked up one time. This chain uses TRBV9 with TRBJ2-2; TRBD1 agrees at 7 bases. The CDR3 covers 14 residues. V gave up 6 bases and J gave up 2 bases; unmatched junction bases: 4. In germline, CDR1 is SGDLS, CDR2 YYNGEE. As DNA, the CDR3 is TGTGCCAGCACCCGGGACAGTAACACCGGGGAGCTGTTTTTT. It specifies CASTRDSNTGELFF.

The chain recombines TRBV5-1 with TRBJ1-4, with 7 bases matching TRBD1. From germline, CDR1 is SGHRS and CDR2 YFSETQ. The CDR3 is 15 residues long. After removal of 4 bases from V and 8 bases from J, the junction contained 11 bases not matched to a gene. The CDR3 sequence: CASSTLAGGEEKLFF. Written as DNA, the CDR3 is TGCGCCAGCAGCACCCTGGCAGGGGGAGAGGAAAAACTGTTTTTT.

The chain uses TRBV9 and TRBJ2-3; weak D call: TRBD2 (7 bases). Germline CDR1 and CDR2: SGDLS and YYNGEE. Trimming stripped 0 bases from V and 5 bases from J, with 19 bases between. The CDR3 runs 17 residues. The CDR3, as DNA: TGTGCCAGCAGCGTAGAAGGTGTGGGGGGGCCCGGAGATACGCAGTATTTT. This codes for CASSVEGVGGPGDTQYF.

CDR3 bases: TGTGCCAGCAGCTTGGCGGAAAAAGCGTCTGGAAACACCATATATTTT. It specifies CASSLAEKASGNTIYF. The genes are TRBV7-8 and TRBJ1-3; no clear D gene. The germline gives CDR1 SGHVS, CDR2 FQNEAQ. The CDR3 extends over 16 amino acids. V was trimmed by 3 bases and J by 1 base, leaving 13 bases between them.

The CDR3 spells CASSFRRGGGETQYF. The CDR3 bases are TGTGCCAGCAGCTTTAGGCGGGGGGGAGGGGAGACCCAGTACTTC. The chain has TRBV7-2 and TRBJ2-5, with 9 bases identical to TRBD2. J lost 5 bases, V lost 3 bases, and 7 bases had no gene match. Germline CDR1 reads SGHTA; CDR2 reads FQGNSA. The CDR3 is 15 amino acids.

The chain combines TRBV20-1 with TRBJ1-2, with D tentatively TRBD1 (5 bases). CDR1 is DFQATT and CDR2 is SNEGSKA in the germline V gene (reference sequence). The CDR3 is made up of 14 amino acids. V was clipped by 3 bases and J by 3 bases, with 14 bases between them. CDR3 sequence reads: CSASTGLGDYGYTF. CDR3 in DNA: TGCAGTGCTAGTACTGGGTTAGGGGACTATGGCTACACCTTC.

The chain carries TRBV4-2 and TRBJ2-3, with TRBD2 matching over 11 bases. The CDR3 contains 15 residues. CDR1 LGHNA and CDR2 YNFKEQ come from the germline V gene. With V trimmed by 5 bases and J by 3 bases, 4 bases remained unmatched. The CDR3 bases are TGTGCCAGCAGCTATAGCGGGGGGGGTACAGATACGCAGTATTTT. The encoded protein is CASSYSGGGTDTQYF.

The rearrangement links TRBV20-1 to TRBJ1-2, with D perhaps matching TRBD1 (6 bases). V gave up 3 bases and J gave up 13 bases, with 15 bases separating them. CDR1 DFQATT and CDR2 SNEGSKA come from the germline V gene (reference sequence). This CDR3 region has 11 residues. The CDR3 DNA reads TGCAGTGCTAGCCAAATCAGGGGTTTCACCTTC. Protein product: CSASQIRGFTF.

CDR3 sequence (DNA): TGTGCCAGCAGCGTAGGGCGGGGGAAGAGCACAGATACGCAGTATTTT. Protein product: CASSVGRGKSTDTQYF. The chain combines TRBV9 with TRBJ2-3; 7 positions agree with TRBD2. CDR3 length: 16 amino acids. Germline V gives CDR1 SGDLS, CDR2 YYNGEE. After removal of 0 bases from V and 0 bases from J, the junction contained 4 bases not matched to a gene. Using reference TRBV9 and TRBJ2-3 for the parts outside the CDR3, the full variable domain is DSGVTQTPKHLITATGQRVTLRCSPRSGDLSVYWYQQSLDQGLQFLIQYYNGEERAKGNILERFSAQQFPDLHSELNLSSLELGDSALYFCASSVGRGKSTDTQYFGPGTRLTVL.

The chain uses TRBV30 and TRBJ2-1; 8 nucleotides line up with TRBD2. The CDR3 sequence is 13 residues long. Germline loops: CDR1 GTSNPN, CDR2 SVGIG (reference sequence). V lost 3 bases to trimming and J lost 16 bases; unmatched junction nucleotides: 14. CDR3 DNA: TGTGCCTGGAGCCCCCCGGGGGGGATAAAGTGTTTCTTC. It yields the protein CAWSPPGGIKCFF.

The CDR3 protein is CASNTGGEQFF. The CDR3 region has the DNA TGCGCCAGCAATACAGGGGGTGAGCAGTTCTTC. The V and J genes are TRBV10-2 and TRBJ2-1, with 8 bases fitting TRBD1. This CDR3 is 11 amino acids long. Germline values: CDR1 WSHSY, CDR2 SAAADI. With V trimmed by 7 bases and J by 9 bases, 2 bases remained unmatched.

Here the CDR3 DNA reads TGTGCCAGCAGTGAGTGGACAGGAACAACTAATGAAAAACTGTTTTTT. It translates to CASSEWTGTTNEKLFF. V usage is TRBV2 and J usage is TRBJ1-4; TRBD1 aligns across 7 bases. The germline CDR1 and CDR2 sequences are SNHLY and FYNNEI. Trimming at V came to 3 bases and at J to 0 bases, leaving 4 bases not matched to a gene. The CDR3 sequence is 16 residues long.

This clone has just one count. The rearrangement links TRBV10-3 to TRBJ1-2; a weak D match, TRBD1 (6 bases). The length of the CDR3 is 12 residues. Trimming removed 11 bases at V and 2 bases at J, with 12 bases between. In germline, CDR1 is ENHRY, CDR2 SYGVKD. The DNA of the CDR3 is TGTGCCTCGAGGGGGGGGAACTATGGCTACACCTTC. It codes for CASRGGNYGYTF.

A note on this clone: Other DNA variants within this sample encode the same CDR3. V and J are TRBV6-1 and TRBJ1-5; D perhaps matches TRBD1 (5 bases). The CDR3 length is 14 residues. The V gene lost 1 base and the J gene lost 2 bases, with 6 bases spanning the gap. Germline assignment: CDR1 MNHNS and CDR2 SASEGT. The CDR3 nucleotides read TGTGCCAGCAGTGAAGGGGGCGGCAATCAGCCCCAGCATTTT. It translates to CASSEGGGNQPQHF.

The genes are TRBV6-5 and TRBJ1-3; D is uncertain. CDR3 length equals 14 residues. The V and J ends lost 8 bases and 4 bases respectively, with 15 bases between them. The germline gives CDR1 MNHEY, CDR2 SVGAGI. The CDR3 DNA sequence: TGTGCCAGCTTCGAAACGGTGGTCGGAAACACCATATATTTT. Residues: CASFETVVGNTIYF.

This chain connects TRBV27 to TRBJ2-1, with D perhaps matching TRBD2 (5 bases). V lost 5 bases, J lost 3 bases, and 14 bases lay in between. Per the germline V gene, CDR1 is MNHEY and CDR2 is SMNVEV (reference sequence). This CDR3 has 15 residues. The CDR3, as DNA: TGTGCCAGCAGTACCCCGGCGGGTATCTACAATGAGCAGTTCTTC. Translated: CASSTPAGIYNEQFF.